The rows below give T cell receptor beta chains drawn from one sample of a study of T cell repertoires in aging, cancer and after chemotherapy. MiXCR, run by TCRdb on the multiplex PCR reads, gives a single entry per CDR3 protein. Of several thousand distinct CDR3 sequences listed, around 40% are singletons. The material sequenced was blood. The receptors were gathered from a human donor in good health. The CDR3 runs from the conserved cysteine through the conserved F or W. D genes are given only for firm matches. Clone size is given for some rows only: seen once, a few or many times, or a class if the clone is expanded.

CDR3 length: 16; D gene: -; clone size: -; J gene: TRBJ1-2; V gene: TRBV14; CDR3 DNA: TGTGCCAGCAGCCAGAGACAGAGGACTATCCCTGATGGCTACACCTTC; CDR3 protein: CASSQRQRTIPDGYTF
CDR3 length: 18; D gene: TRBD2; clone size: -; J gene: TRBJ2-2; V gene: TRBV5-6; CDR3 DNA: TGTGCCAGCAGCTTGTTCCCCTCGACTAGCGGGAGGACCGGGGAGCTGTTTTTT; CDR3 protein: CASSLFPSTSGRTGELFF
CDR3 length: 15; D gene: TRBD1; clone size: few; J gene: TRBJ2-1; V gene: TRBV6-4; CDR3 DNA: TGTGCCAGCGCCAAAACGGACAGGCTGAAGAATGAGCAGTTCTTC; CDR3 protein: CASAKTDRLKNEQFF
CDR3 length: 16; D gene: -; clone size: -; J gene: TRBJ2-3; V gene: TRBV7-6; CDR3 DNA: TGTGCCAGCAGCTTAGGGCAGTTTTCTAGCACAGATACGCAGTATTTT; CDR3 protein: CASSLGQFSSTDTQYF
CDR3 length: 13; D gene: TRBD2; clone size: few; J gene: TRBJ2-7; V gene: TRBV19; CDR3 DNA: TGTGCCTTTGCCTGGACTAGTACTAACGAGCAGTACTTC; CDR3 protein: CAFAWTSTNEQYF
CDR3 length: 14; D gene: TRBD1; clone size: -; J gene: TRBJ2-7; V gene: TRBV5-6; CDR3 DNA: TGTGCCAGCAGCTTGGTTGGGACAGCCTACGAGCAGTACTTC; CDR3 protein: CASSLVGTAYEQYF
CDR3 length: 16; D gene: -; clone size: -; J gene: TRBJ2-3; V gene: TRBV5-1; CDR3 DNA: TGCGCCAGCAGCTTGGTGGGTAGTGTCCTTAAAGATACGCAGTATTTT; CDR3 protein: CASSLVGSVLKDTQYF
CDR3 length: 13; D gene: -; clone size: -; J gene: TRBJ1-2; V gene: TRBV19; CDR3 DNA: TGTGCCAGTAGCCCAGGTAGAAGCTATGGCTACACCTTC; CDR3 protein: CASSPGRSYGYTF
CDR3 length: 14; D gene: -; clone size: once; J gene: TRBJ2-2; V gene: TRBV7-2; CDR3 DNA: TGTGCCAGCAGCTCCTCCATGGGCACCGGGGAGCTGTTTTTT; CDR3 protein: CASSSSMGTGELFF
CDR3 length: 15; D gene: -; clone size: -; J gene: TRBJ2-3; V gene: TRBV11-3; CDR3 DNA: TGTGCCAGCAGCCAACACTGGGGGAGTCCAGATACGCAGTATTTT; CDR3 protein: CASSQHWGSPDTQYF
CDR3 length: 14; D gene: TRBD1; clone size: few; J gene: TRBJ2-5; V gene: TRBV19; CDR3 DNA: TGTGCCAGTAGTATCGGCAGGGGGCGAGAGACCCAGTACTTC; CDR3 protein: CASSIGRGRETQYF
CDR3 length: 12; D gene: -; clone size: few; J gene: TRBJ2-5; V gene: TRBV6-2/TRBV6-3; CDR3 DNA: TGTGCCAGCAGTTACGAAGCGTTCACCCAGTACTTC; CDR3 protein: CASSYEAFTQYF
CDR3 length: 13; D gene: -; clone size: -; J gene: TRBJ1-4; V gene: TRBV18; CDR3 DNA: TGTGCCAGCTCAACGGGGGCAGGGGAAAAACTGTTTTTT; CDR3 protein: CASSTGAGEKLFF
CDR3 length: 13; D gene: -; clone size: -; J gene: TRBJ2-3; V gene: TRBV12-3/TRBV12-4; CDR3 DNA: TGTGCCACCGGACTGTGGAGCACAGATACGCAGTATTTT; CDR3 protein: CATGLWSTDTQYF
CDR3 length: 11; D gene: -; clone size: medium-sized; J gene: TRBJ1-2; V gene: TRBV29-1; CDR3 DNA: TGCAGCGTTGATGCTGGGCTTGGCTACACCTTC; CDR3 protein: CSVDAGLGYTF
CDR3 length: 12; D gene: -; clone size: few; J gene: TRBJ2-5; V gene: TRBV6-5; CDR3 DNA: TGTGCCGTTGGCGGAAAGTGGGAGACCCAGTACTTC; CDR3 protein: CAVGGKWETQYF
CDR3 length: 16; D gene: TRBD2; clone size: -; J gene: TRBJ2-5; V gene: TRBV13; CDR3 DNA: TGTGCCAGCTCTAGGGGACTAGCGGGGGGACAAGAGACCCAGTACTTC; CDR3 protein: CASSRGLAGGQETQYF
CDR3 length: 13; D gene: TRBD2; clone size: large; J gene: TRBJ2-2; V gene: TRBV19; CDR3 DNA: TGTGCCAGTAGTATCGGACTAGCCGGGGAGCTGTTTTTT; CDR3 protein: CASSIGLAGELFF
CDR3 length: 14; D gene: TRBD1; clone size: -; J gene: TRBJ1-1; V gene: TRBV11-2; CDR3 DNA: TGTGCCAGCAGCTCACAGGGGGTAGGCACTGAAGCTTTCTTT; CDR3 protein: CASSSQGVGTEAFF
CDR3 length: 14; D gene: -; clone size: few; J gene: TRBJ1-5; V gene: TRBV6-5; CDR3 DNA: TGTGCCAGCAGCGGCGGCTATAGCAATCAGCCCCAGCATTTT; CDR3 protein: CASSGGYSNQPQHF
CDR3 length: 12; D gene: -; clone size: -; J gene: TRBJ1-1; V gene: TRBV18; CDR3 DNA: TGTGCCAGCTCACGATTGGGTGTGGAAGCTTTCTTT; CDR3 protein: CASSRLGVEAFF
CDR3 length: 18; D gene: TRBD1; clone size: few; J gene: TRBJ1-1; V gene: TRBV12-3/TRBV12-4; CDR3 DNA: TGTGCCAGCAGTTCACCGGGACAGGGGGCATTCTGGAACACTGAAGCTTTCTTT; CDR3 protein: CASSSPGQGAFWNTEAFF
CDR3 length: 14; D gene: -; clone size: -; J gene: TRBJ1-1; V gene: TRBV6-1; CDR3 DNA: TGTGCCAGCAGTGAACTGGTTTTGACCACTGAAGCTTTCTTT; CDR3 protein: CASSELVLTTEAFF
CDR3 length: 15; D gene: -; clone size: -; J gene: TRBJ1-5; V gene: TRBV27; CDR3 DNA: TGTGCCAGCAGTTTCTCGGGGCCCAAAGATCAGCCCCAGCATTTT; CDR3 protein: CASSFSGPKDQPQHF
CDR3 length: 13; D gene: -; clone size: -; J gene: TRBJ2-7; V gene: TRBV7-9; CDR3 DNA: TGTGCCAGCATCCCTATCGACGCCTACGAGCAGTACTTC; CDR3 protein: CASIPIDAYEQYF
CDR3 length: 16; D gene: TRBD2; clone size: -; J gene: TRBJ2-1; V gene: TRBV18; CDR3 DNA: TGTGCCAGCTCACCTTGGGAGCGGGGGGGATCCAATGAGCAGTTCTTC; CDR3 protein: CASSPWERGGSNEQFF
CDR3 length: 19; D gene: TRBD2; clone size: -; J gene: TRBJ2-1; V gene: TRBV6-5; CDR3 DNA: TGTGCCAGCAGTTCCTTGTCGGGGTTGGGCTTAGCGGGGGGCAATGAGCAGTTCTTC; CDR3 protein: CASSSLSGLGLAGGNEQFF
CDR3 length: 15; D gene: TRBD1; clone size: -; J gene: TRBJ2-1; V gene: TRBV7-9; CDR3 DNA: TGTGCCAGCAGCCCCGACAGGGGGCGCATCTATGAGCAGTTCTTC; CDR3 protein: CASSPDRGRIYEQFF
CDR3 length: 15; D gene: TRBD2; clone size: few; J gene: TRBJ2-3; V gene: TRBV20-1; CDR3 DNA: TGCAGTGCTACTAGACTAGCGGGACGCACAGATACGCAGTATTTT; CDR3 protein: CSATRLAGRTDTQYF
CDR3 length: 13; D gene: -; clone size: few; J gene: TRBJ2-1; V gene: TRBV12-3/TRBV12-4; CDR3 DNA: TGTGCCAGCAGATCCACAGTAGGGGCAGAGCAGTTCTTC; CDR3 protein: CASRSTVGAEQFF
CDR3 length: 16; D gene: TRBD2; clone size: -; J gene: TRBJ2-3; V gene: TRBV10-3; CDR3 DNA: TGTGCCATCAGACAACCGGGAGGAACCAGCACAGATACGCAGTATTTT; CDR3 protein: CAIRQPGGTSTDTQYF
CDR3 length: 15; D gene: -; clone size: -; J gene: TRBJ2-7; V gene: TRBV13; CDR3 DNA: TGTGCCAGCAGTCAACGGGGCAGGGAAGGCTACGAGCAGTACTTC; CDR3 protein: CASSQRGREGYEQYF
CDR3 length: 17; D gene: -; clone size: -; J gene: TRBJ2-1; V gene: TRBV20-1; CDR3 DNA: TGCAGTGCTAGAGATTGGATAGCTGCCCTCTCCTACAATGAGCAGTTCTTC; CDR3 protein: CSARDWIAALSYNEQFF
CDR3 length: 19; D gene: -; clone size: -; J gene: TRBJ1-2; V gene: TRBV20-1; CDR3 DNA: TGCAGTGCTAGAGGGGGGTATGACAGCAACACACCGACTAACTATGGCTACACCTTC; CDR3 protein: CSARGGYDSNTPTNYGYTF
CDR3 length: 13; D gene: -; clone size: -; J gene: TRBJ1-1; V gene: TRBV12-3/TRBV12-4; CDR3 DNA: TGTGCCAGCAGTACGGACAGGAACACTGAAGCTTTCTTT; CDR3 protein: CASSTDRNTEAFF
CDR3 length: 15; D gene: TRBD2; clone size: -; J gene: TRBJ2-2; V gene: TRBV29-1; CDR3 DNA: TGCAGCGTCGGACTAGCGGGAGACTACACCGGGGAGCTGTTTTTT; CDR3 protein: CSVGLAGDYTGELFF
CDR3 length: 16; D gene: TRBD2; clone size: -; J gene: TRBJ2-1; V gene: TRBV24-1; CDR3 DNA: TGTGCCACCAGTGACCCCATAGCGGGGGGGCGCAATGAGCAGTTCTTC; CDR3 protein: CATSDPIAGGRNEQFF
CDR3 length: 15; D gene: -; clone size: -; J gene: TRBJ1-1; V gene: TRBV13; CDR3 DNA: TGTGCCAGCAGCACGCCCATAACTCGGACCACTGAAGCTTTCTTT; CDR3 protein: CASSTPITRTTEAFF
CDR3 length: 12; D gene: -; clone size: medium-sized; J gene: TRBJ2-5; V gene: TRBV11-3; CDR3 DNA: TGTGCCAGCAGCGAGGGGCAAGAGACCCAGTACTTC; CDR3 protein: CASSEGQETQYF
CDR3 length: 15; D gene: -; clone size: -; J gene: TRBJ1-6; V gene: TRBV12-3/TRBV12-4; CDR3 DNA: TGTGCCAGCAGTTTTCTGTGGGGAAATAATTCACCCCTCCACTTT; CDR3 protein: CASSFLWGNNSPLHF
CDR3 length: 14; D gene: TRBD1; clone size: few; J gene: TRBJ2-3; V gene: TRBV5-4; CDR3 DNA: TGTGCCAGCAGCCTCCAAGGACAGGCAGATACGCAGTATTTT; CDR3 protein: CASSLQGQADTQYF
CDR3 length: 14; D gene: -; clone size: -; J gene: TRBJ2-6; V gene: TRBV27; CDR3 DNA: TGTGCCAGCCAGGAACTCTCTGGGGCCAACGTCCTGACTTTC; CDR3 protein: CASQELSGANVLTF
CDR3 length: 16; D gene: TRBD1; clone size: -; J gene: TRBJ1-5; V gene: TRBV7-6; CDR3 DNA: TGTGCCAGCAGCAGAGGGACAGGGGGCACCAATCAGCCCCAGCATTTT; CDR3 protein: CASSRGTGGTNQPQHF
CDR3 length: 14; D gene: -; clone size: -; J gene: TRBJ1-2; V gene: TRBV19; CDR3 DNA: TGTGCCAGTAGTATCTCCCCTTCAAGGGGTGGCTACACCTTC; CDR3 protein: CASSISPSRGGYTF
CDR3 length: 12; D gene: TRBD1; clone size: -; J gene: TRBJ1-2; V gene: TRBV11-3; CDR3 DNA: TGTGCCAGCAGCCCGGGAAGACAGGGTTCAAGCTTC; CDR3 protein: CASSPGRQGSSF
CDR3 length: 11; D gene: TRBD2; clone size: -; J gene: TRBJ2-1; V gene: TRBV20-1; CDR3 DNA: TGCAGTGCCTCCGCGGGAGATGAGCAGTTCTTC; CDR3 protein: CSASAGDEQFF
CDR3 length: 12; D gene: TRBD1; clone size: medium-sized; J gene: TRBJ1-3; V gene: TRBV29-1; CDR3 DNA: TGCAGCGTTGGGACAGGGGGAAACACCATATATTTT; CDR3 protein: CSVGTGGNTIYF
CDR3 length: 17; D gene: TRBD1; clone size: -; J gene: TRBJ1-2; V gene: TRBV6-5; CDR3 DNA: TGTGCCAGCACTCCACAGGGGGCTACTACTACTAACTATGGCTACACCTTC; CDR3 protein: CASTPQGATTTNYGYTF
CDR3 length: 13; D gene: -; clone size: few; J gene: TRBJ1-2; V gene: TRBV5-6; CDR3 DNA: TGTGCCAGCAGCCTAGACAGAGACTATGGCTACACCTTC; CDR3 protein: CASSLDRDYGYTF
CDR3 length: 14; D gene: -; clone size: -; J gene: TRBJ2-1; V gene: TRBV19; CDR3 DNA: TGTGCCAGTAGTAGGCGGGGCCAGGGCAATGAGCAGTTCTTC; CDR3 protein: CASSRRGQGNEQFF
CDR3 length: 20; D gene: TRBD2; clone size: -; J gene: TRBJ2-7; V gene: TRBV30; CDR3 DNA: TGTGCCTGGGATGGTGGTTCGATCCTAGCGGGAGGCTTGGGGTACCACGAGCAGTACTTC; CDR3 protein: CAWDGGSILAGGLGYHEQYF
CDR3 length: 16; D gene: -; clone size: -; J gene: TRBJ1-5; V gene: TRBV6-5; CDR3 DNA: TGTGCCAGCAGTCTGATTGGTGGGGTTGGCAATCAGCCCCAGCATTTT; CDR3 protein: CASSLIGGVGNQPQHF
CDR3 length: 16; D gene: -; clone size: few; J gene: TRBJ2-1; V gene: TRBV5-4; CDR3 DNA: TGTGCCAGCAGCGACCTGGGCGGGACCGGAACGAATGAGCAGTTCTTC; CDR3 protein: CASSDLGGTGTNEQFF
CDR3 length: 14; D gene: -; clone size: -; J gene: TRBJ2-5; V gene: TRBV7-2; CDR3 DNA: TGTGCCAGCAGCTGGCGGACGTTCCAAGAGACCCAGTACTTC; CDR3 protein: CASSWRTFQETQYF
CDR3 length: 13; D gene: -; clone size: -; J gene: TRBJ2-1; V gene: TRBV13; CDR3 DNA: TGTGCCAGCAGCTACCCCTTTGCCAATGAGCAGTTCTTC; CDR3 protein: CASSYPFANEQFF